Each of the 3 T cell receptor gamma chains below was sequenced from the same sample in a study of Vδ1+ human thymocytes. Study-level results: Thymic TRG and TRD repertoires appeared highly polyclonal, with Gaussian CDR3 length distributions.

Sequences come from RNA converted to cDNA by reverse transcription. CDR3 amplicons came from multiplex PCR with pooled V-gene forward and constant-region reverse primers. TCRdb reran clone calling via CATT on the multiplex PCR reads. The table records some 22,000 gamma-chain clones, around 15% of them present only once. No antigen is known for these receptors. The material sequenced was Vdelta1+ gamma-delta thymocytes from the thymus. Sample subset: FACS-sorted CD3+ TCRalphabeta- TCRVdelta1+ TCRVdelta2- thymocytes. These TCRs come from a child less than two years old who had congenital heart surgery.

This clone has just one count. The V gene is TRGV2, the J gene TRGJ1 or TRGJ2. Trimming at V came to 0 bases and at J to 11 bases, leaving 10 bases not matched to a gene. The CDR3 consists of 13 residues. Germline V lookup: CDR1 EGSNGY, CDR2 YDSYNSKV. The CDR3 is CATWDGLFWEKLF. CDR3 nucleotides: TGTGCCACCTGGGACGGGCTTTTTTGGGAGAAACTCTTT.

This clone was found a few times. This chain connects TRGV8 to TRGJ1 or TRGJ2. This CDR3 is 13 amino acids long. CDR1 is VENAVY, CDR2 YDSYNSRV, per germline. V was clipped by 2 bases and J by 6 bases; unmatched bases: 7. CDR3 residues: CATWDTSSYKKLF. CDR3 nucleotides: TGTGCCACCTGGGATACATCTTCTTATAAGAAACTCTTT.

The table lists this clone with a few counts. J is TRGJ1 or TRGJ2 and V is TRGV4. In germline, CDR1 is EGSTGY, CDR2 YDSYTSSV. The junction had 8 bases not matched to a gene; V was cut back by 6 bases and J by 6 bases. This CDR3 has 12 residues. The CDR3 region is CATWNVRYKKLF. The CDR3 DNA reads TGTGCCACCTGGAATGTTCGTTATAAGAAACTCTTT.